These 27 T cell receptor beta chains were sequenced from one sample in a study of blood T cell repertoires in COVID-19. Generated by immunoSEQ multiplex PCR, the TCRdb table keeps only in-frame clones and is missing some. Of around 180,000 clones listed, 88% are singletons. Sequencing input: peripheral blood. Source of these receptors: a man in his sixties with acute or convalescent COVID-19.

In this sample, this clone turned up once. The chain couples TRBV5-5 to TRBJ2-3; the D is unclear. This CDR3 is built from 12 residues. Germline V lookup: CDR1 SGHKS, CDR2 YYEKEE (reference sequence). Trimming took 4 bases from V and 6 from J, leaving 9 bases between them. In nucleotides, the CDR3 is TGTGCCAGCAGCCGAGAATTCGATACGCAGTATTTT. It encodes CASSREFDTQYF. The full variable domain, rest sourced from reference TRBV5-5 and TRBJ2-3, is DAGVTQSPTHLIKTRGQQVTLRCSPISGHKSVSWYQQVLGQGPQFIFQYYEKEERGRGNFPDRFSARQFPNYSSELNVNALLLGDSALYLCASSREFDTQYFGPGTRLTVL.

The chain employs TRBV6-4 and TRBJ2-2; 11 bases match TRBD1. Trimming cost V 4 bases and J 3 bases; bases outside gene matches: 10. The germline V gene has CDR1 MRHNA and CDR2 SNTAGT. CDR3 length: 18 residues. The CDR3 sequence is CASSAEGQGVIDTGELFF. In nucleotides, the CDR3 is TGTGCCAGCAGTGCTGAGGGACAGGGGGTAATTGACACCGGGGAGCTGTTTTTT.

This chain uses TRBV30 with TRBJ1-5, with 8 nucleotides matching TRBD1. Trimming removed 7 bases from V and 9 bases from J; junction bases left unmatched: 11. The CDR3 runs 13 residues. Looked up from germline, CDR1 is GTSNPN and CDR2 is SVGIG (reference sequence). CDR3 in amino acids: CASSRGLGSPQHF. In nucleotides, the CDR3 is TGTGCCTCGTCCAGGGGGCTTGGTTCGCCCCAGCATTTT.

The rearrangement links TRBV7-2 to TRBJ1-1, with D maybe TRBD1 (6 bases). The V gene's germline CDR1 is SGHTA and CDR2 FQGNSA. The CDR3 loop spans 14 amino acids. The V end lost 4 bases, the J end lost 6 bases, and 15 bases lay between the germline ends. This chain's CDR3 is CASSSNRARAEAFF. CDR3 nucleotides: TGTGCCAGCAGCTCCAACAGGGCCCGTGCTGAAGCTTTCTTT.

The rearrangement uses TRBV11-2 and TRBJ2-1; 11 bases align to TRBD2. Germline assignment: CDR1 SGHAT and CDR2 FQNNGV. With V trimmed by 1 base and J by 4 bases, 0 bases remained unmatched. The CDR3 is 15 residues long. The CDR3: CASSLGLAGYNEQFF. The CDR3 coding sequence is TGTGCCAGCAGCTTAGGACTAGCGGGGTACAATGAGCAGTTCTTC.

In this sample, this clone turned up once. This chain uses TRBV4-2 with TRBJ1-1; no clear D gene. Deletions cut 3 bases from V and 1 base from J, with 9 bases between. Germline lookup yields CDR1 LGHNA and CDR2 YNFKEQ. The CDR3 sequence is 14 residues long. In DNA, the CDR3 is TGTGCCAGCAGCCAGGGAGTTGGGAACACTGAAGCTTTCTTT. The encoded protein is CASSQGVGNTEAFF.

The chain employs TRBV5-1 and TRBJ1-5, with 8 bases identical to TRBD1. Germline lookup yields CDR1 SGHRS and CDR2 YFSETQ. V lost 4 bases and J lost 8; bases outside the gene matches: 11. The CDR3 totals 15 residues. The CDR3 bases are TGCGCCAGCAGCCCCGGTGGACAGGGTAGAGAGCCCCAGCATTTT. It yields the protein CASSPGGQGREPQHF.

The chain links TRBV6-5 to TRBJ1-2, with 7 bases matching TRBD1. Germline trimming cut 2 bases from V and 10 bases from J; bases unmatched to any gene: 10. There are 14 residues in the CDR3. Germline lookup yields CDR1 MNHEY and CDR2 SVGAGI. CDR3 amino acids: CASSYRRDSQPYTF. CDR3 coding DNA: TGTGCCAGCAGTTACCGACGGGACAGCCAACCCTACACCTTC.

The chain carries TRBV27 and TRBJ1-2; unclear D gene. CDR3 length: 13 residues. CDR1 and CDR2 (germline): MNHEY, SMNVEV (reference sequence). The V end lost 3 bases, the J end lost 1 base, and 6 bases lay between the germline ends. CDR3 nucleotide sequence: TGTGCCAGCAGTTTCGGGTATAACTATGGCTACACCTTC. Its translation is CASSFGYNYGYTF.

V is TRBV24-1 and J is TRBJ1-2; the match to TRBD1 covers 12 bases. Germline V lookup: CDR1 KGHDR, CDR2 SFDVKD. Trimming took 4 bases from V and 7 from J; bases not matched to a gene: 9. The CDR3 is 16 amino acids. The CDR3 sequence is CATSETGTGGSGGYTF. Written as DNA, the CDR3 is TGTGCCACCAGTGAGACGGGGACAGGGGGCAGCGGTGGCTACACCTTC.

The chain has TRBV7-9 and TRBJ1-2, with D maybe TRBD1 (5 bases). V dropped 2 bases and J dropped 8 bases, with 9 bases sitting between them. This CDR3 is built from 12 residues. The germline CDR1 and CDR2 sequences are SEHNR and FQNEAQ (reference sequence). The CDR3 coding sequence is TGTGCCAGCAGCTTACCCGGGGGGGGCTACACCTTC. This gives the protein CASSLPGGGYTF.

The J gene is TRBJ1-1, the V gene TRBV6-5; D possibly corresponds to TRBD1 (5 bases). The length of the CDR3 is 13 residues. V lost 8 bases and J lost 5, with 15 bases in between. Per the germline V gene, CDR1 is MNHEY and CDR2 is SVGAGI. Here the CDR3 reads CASWRAGQTEAFF. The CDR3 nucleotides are TGTGCCAGCTGGCGAGCAGGGCAAACTGAAGCTTTCTTT.

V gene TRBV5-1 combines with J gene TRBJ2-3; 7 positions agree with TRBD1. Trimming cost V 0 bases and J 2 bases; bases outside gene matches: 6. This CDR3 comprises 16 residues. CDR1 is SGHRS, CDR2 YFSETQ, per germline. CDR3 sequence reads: CASSLGRTGLTDTQYF. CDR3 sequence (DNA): TGCGCCAGCAGCTTGGGTAGGACAGGCCTCACAGATACGCAGTATTTT.

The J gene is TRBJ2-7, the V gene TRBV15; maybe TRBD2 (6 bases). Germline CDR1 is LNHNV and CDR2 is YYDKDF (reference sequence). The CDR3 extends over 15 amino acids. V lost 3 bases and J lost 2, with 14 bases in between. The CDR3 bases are TGTGCCACCAGCAGGGCCGTTGGAGGGCCCTACGAGCAGTACTTC. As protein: CATSRAVGGPYEQYF. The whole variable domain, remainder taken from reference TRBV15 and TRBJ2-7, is DAMVIQNPRYQVTQFGKPVTLSCSQTLNHNVMYWYQQKSSQAPKLLFHYYDKDFNNEADTPDNFQSRRPNTSFCFLDIRSPGLGDTAMYLCATSRAVGGPYEQYFGPGTRLTVT.

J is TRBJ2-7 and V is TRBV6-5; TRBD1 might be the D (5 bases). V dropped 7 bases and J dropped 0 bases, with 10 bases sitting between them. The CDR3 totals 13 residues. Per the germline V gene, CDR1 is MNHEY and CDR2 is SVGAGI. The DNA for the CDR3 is TGTGCCAGCATGATAGGGGCCTCCTACGAGCAGTACGTC. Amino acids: CASMIGASYEQYV.

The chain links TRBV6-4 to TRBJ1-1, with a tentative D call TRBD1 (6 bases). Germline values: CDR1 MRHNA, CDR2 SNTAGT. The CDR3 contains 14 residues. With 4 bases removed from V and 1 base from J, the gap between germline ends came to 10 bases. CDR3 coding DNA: TGTGCCAGCAGTGGTCGGGGGGCGAACACTGAAGCTTTCTTT. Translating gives CASSGRGANTEAFF.

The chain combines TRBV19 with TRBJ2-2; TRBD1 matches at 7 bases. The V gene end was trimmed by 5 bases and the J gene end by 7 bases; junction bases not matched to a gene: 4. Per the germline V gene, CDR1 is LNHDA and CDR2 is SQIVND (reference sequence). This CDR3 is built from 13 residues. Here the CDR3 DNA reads TGTGCCAGTAGTCTACAGGGGTACGGGGAGCTGTTTTTT. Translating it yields CASSLQGYGELFF.

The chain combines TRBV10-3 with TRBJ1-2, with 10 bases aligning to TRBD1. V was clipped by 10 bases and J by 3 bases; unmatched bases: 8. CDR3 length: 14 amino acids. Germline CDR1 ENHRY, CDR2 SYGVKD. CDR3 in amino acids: CATRQGASDYGYTF. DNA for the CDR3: TGTGCCACCCGACAGGGGGCGAGTGACTATGGCTACACCTTC.

The CDR3 spells CASSFLTGNTIYF. CDR3 coding DNA: TGTGCCAGCAGTTTCCTTACTGGAAACACCATATATTTT. The chain couples TRBV12-3 or TRBV12-4 to TRBJ1-3, with D hard to call. This CDR3 has 13 residues. The V gene lost 3 bases and the J gene lost 2 bases, with 5 bases spanning the gap.

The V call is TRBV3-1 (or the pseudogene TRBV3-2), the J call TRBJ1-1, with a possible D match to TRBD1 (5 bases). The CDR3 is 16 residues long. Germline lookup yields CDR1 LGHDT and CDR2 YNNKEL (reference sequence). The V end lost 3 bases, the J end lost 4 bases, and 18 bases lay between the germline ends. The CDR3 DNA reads TGTGCCAGCAGCCAGAGACTGGGGGGTACAGTCACTGAAGCTTTCTTT. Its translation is CASSQRLGGTVTEAFF.

The CDR3 region is CASSILAGGSGTGELFF. The DNA for the CDR3 is TGTGCCAGTAGTATTCTAGCGGGGGGTTCGGGCACCGGGGAGCTGTTTTTT. V and J are TRBV19 and TRBJ2-2, with 11 bases matching TRBD2. This CDR3 has 17 residues. V was clipped by 3 bases and J by 4 bases; unmatched bases: 7. The germline V gene has CDR1 LNHDA and CDR2 SQIVND (reference sequence). The full variable domain, rest sourced from reference TRBV19 and TRBJ2-2, is DGGITQSPKYLFRKEGQNVTLSCEQNLNHDAMYWYRQDPGQGLRLIYYSQIVNDFQKGDIAEGYSVSREKKESFPLTVTSAQKNPTAFYLCASSILAGGSGTGELFFGEGSRLTVL.

The CDR3 sequence is CASSDRAGTEAFF. CDR3 coding DNA: TGTGCCAGCAGTGACAGGGCGGGGACTGAAGCTTTCTTT. The chain couples TRBV2 to TRBJ1-1, with D perhaps matching TRBD1 (5 bases). The CDR3 has 13 residues. Germline lookup yields CDR1 SNHLY and CDR2 FYNNEI. V lost 3 bases to trimming and J lost 5 bases, with 10 bases between them.

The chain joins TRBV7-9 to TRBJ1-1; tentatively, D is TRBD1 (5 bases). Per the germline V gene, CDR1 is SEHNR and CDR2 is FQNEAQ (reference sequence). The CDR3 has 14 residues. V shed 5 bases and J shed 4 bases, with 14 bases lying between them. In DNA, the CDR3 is TGTGCCAGCAGCCCGGCGGGGGATGCCACTGAAGCTTTCTTT. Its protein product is CASSPAGDATEAFF.

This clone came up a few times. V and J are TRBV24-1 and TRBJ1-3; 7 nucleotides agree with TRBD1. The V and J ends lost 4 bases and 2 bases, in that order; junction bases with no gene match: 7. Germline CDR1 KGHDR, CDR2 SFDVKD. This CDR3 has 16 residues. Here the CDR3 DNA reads TGTGCCACCAGTGACCCTAACGACAGGGCTGGAAACACCATATATTTT. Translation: CATSDPNDRAGNTIYF.

CDR3 sequence reads: CASSPGYGVGYTF. CDR3 coding DNA: TGTGCCAGCTCACCAGGGTACGGGGTCGGCTACACCTTC. The chain uses TRBV18 and TRBJ1-2; D is undetermined. In germline, CDR1 is KGHSH, CDR2 LQKENI. The germline V and J ends were trimmed by 2 bases and 8 bases, with 12 bases remaining between them. The CDR3 is 13 residues long.

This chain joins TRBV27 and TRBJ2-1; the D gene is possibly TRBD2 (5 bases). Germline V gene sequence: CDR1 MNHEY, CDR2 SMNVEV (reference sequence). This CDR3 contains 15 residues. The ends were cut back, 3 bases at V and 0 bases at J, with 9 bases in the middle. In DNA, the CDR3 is TGTGCCAGCAGTTTTACCGGGAACTCCTACAATGAGCAGTTCTTC. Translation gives CASSFTGNSYNEQFF.

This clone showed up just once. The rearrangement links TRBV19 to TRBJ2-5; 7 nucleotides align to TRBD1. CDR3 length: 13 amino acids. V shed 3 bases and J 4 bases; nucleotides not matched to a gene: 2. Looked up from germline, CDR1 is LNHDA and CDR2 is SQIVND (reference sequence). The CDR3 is CASSMTGLETQYF. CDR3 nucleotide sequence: TGTGCCAGTAGTATGACAGGGCTAGAGACCCAGTACTTC.